Listed below are T cell receptor beta chains from one sample, sequenced in a study of T cells in tuberculosis. Repertoires were generated with immunoSEQ multiplex PCR, while TCRdb's copy carries only in-frame clones and drops some. The sample has about 49,000 clones, 90% to 95% seen once. The starting material was PBMCs, obtained at tuberculosis diagnosis. Receptor source: an adult with tuberculosis. The CDR3 runs from the conserved cysteine through the conserved F or W. A D gene is named only where the DNA matches it firmly. Some rows mark clone size as missing; the rest say once, few, many or name a class of expanded clone.

d_gene	j_gene	v_gene	abundance	CDR3nt	CDR3aa
TRBD1	TRBJ1-6	TRBV18	once	TGTGCCAGCTCACCCGGGACAGGGGGTACCAATTCACCCCTCCACTTT	CASSPGTGGTNSPLHF
TRBD2	TRBJ2-3	TRBV7-7	.	TGTGCTAGCAGCTTAGAGGCGGGAGATACAGATACGCAGTATTTT	CASSLEAGDTDTQYF
.	TRBJ1-1	TRBV5-6	.	TGTGCCAGCACCGCTGGCAGGGTCGCCTTGAACACTGAAGCTTTCTTT	CASTAGRVALNTEAFF
.	TRBJ2-7	TRBV14	once	TGTGCCAGCAGCCAAGCCCGAGGGGGCGAGCAGTACTTC	CASSQARGGEQYF
TRBD2	TRBJ2-3	TRBV2	.	TGTGCCAGCATCCTAAGCGGGAGAGGCGCAGATACGCAGTATTTT	CASILSGRGADTQYF
.	TRBJ1-1	TRBV6-6	.	TGTGCCAGCAGTCCGACAGCGGGGAACACTGAAGCTTTCTTT	CASSPTAGNTEAFF
.	TRBJ1-3	TRBV6-5	.	TGTGCCAGCAGTTCCCCGTTCTCTGGAAACACCATATATTTT	CASSSPFSGNTIYF
TRBD2	TRBJ2-7	TRBV11-2	.	TGTGCCAGCAGCTTAGGGACTAGCGTATACGAGCAGTACTTC	CASSLGTSVYEQYF
.	TRBJ1-1	TRBV27	once	TGTGCCAGCAGTTTTGATCCAGGGGTGAACACTGAAGCTTTCTTT	CASSFDPGVNTEAFF
.	TRBJ1-1	TRBV4-3	.	TGCGCCAGCAGCCAATTGGGGAGCACTGAAGCTTTCTTT	CASSQLGSTEAFF
TRBD2	TRBJ2-1	TRBV10-1	.	TGCGCCAGCAGTGGGTGGACTAGCGATGAGCAGTTCTTC	CASSGWTSDEQFF
TRBD1	TRBJ2-7	TRBV28	.	TGTGCCAGCAGTGCCTATCCCGGGACAGGGGCTGACTACGAGCAGTACTTC	CASSAYPGTGADYEQYF
.	TRBJ1-1	TRBV25-1	.	TGTGCCAGCCCCCCCGATCGGGTATCGGAGACTGAAGCTTTCTTT	CASPPDRVSETEAFF
.	TRBJ2-3	TRBV19	.	TGTGCCAGTAATCTGGACATAACTAGCACAGATACGCAGTATTTT	CASNLDITSTDTQYF
.	TRBJ1-3	TRBV25-1	.	TGTGCCAGCAGTGGTGACACCCGCTCTGGAAACACCATATATTTT	CASSGDTRSGNTIYF
TRBD2	TRBJ2-1	TRBV9	.	TGTGCCAGCAGCGGGGGGACTACTTTTTACAATGAGCAGTTCTTC	CASSGGTTFYNEQFF
TRBD2	TRBJ2-5	TRBV19	.	TGTGCCAGTAGTCCCCTAGCGGGAGCGTCAGAGACCCAGTACTTC	CASSPLAGASETQYF
.	TRBJ2-1	TRBV6-5	.	TGTGCCAGCAGCAGACTCGACAATGAGCAGTTCTTC	CASSRLDNEQFF
.	TRBJ1-5	TRBV5-6	once	TGTGCCAGCAGCTTGTGGGTCGGGTATCAGCCCCAGCATTTT	CASSLWVGYQPQHF
.	TRBJ2-1	TRBV13	.	TGTGCCAGCGGGCGTAATGAGCAGTTCTTC	CASGRNEQFF
.	TRBJ2-7	TRBV5-1	.	TGCGCCAGCAGCCTCCTAGATTCCTACGAGCAGTACTTC	CASSLLDSYEQYF
.	TRBJ1-3	TRBV7-6	.	TGTGCCAGCAGCCCCGGACACGGAAAGACCTCTGGAAACACCATATATTTT	CASSPGHGKTSGNTIYF
.	TRBJ1-2	TRBV6-1	.	TGTGCCAGCAGTGAAGCCCCCACGTTCAGCTATGGCTACACCTTC	CASSEAPTFSYGYTF
.	TRBJ2-1	TRBV5-1	.	TGCGCCAGCACCTATCCTAGCGCTATGGGGTACAATGAGCAGTTCTTC	CASTYPSAMGYNEQFF
.	TRBJ2-5	TRBV7-2	.	TGTGCCAGCAGTTGGAGGAGGGCCCAAGAGACCCAGTACTTC	CASSWRRAQETQYF
.	TRBJ2-3	TRBV11-3	.	TGTGCCAGCAGCCTGACGCCCAGGGGAGATACGCAGTATTTT	CASSLTPRGDTQYF
.	TRBJ2-7	TRBV15	.	TGTGCCACCAGCAGAGATCGAGGGAACTACGAGCAGTACTTC	CATSRDRGNYEQYF
.	TRBJ2-1	TRBV6-5	.	TGTGCCAGCAGCCGGGACTTCGTTTCCTACAATGAGCAGTTCTTC	CASSRDFVSYNEQFF
.	TRBJ1-1	TRBV5-1	.	TGCGCCAGCAGCCGGGTCCGGGACAAATCGAGTCAAGCTTTCTTT	CASSRVRDKSSQAFF
.	TRBJ1-2	TRBV2	once	TGTGCCAGCAGCACTGACATAATCAGTGGCTACACCTTC	CASSTDIISGYTF
.	TRBJ2-2	TRBV6-5	.	TGTGCCAGCAGTTCTTCAGCGGATTCCACCGGGGAGCTGTTTTTT	CASSSSADSTGELFF
.	TRBJ2-7	TRBV13	once	TGTGCCAGCAGCAAAAATAGAAACTACGAGCAGTACTTC	CASSKNRNYEQYF
TRBD2	TRBJ2-1	TRBV7-2	.	TGTGCCAGCAGCTTGTCCGTACTAGCGGGAGGGCACGAGCAGTTCTTC	CASSLSVLAGGHEQFF
TRBD1	TRBJ1-1	TRBV5-1	.	TGCGCCAGCAGCTTGGCCTCACAGGGGAAGCCTCTGAACACTGAAGCTTTCTTT	CASSLASQGKPLNTEAFF
TRBD2	TRBJ2-2	TRBV30	.	TGTGCCTGGAGTCCCTGGGAGCTAGCGGGAGGCGGGGAGGCCGGGGAGCTGTTTTTT	CAWSPWELAGGGEAGELFF
TRBD1	TRBJ1-1	TRBV30	.	TGTGCCTGGTCAGACAGGGGGTATTTGGCTTTCTTT	CAWSDRGYLAFF
.	TRBJ2-5	TRBV6-6	once	TGTGCCAGCAGTTACTCGAGGCGGAGCAACCAAGAGACCCAGTACTTC	CASSYSRRSNQETQYF
TRBD2	TRBJ2-3	TRBV9	.	TGTGCCAGCAGCGCTAAGGCTAGCGGGCGAATTCAGCAGTATTTT	CASSAKASGRIQQYF
TRBD2	TRBJ2-3	TRBV4-2	.	TGTGCCAGAATCCAAGAGGACGAAGGGGATGCTAGCGGGAGTGACGCAGATACGCAGTATTTT	CARIQEDEGDASGSDADTQYF
.	TRBJ1-2	TRBV7-2	.	TGTGCAATGAGGGCAGGGGCCTATGGCTACACCTTC	CAMRAGAYGYTF
.	TRBJ1-2	TRBV19	.	TGTGCCAGTAGTATAGCCAAGGGACTCAACCATGGCTACACCTTC	CASSIAKGLNHGYTF
.	TRBJ2-5	TRBV7-2	.	TGTGCCAGCAGCTTAGGCTTAAGGACAGAAGAGACCCAGTACTTC	CASSLGLRTEETQYF
.	TRBJ2-7	TRBV28	.	TGTGCCAGCAGCAATCAGGGTCGGCGGTACTTC	CASSNQGRRYF
.	TRBJ2-7	TRBV6-5	.	TGTGCCAGCAGTTACTCATGGGTGGAGGTCGGCTACGAGCAGTACTTC	CASSYSWVEVGYEQYF
.	TRBJ2-2	TRBV11-3	.	TGTGCCAGCAGTCGGAACACCGGGGAGCTGTTTTTT	CASSRNTGELFF
TRBD2	TRBJ2-7	TRBV27	.	TGTGCCAGCAGTTTACAGCTTGGGGGGGGGTATGACGAGCAGTACTTC	CASSLQLGGGYDEQYF
.	TRBJ1-1	TRBV19	.	TGTGCCAGTACCCTGTACAGGGACACTGAAGCTTTCTTT	CASTLYRDTEAFF
.	TRBJ1-3	TRBV19	.	TGTGCCAGTAGTATCGCCGGGGACTCTGGAAACACCATATATTTT	CASSIAGDSGNTIYF
.	TRBJ2-7	TRBV18	.	TGTGCCAGCTCACCCCTCCAGGGCAATTCCTACGAGCAGTACTTC	CASSPLQGNSYEQYF
TRBD2	TRBJ2-5	TRBV15	.	TGTGCCACCAGCAGAGTTGGTAGCGGGATCTACCAAGAGACCCAGTACTTC	CATSRVGSGIYQETQYF
.	TRBJ2-7	TRBV9	once	TGTGCCAGCAGCGTAGCTGGGGGGGCCTACTACGAGCAGTACTTC	CASSVAGGAYYEQYF
TRBD1	TRBJ1-1	TRBV30	.	TGTGCCTGGAGTTGGACAGGGAACACTGAAGCTTTCTTT	CAWSWTGNTEAFF
.	TRBJ2-5	TRBV30	.	TGTGCCTGGAGGACGGGGGAGACCCAGTACTTC	CAWRTGETQYF
.	TRBJ1-5	TRBV7-2	.	TGTGCCAGCAGCCTCTCCCGACGGGGCAATCAGCCCCAGCATTTT	CASSLSRRGNQPQHF
.	TRBJ2-7	TRBV9	.	TGTGCCAGCAGCGCTACAGGGAGAAGCCACGAGCAGTACTTC	CASSATGRSHEQYF
.	TRBJ1-2	TRBV30	.	TGTGCCTGGACGCAGGGGACGCGTCTTGACTACACCTTC	CAWTQGTRLDYTF
.	TRBJ1-1	TRBV19	.	TGTGCCAGCAGGGTAGCCACTGAAGCTTTCTTT	CASRVATEAFF